This entry describes one TCR beta chain. The antigen is not known. The trim removed 4 bases at V and 5 bases at J, leaving 11 bases unmatched. This CDR3 region has 16 residues. Germline CDR1 reads MGHRA; CDR2 reads YSYEKL. The sample belongs to a study of cytomegalovirus exposure and HLA in healthy donors. The PCR was carried out with 60 Vbeta primers and 13 Jbeta primers. Clones were sequenced by immunoSEQ multiplex PCR, and TCRdb holds only the in-frame ones, with some missing. Among around 200,000 clones, around 80% were seen once, and the ten largest hold 2.7%. General observations from the study: Analysis was performed later, and it showed HLA-associated TCR beta chains to be more clonally expanded than equally common others.

The specimen was PBMCs. The chain couples TRBV4-1 to TRBJ2-7; 10 nucleotides agree with TRBD1. This sequence was found in a woman in her fifties or sixties in good health and CMV-seropositive. The CDR3 loop reads CASSPIADRGKNEQYF. The CDR3 DNA reads as TGCGCCAGCAGCCCGATAGCGGACAGGGGGAAAAACGAGCAGTACTTC.